Reported below is one T cell receptor (beta chain). Its specificity is not known. This CDR3 contains 13 residues. Germline-derived CDR1 and CDR2 are SGHTA and FQGNSA. The V end was cut by 5 bases, the J end by 6 bases, with 12 bases between. The sample comes from a study of T cell responses to AZD1222 COVID-19 vaccine. Regarding the study as a whole: Spike-specific TCR breadth and depth rose after two AZD1222 doses.

The data were produced by immunoSEQ multiplex PCR, yet TCRdb's version contains in-frame clones alone and is incomplete. The data contain roughly 99,000 clones, 90% to 95% of them seen just once; the ten biggest clones take up 5% to 7.5%. This clonotype was sampled from an adult who received the AZD1222 COVID-19 vaccine. V and J are TRBV7-2 and TRBJ2-3, with D possibly TRBD2 on 6 matching bases. Sequenced here: peripheral blood, sampled 28 days after the second AZD1222 dose. The CDR3 nucleotides read TGTGCCAGCAGCCCCCCGGGAGCGGATACGCAGTATTTT. It translates to CASSPPGADTQYF. Full variable domain (outside the CDR3, taken from reference TRBV7-2 and TRBJ2-3): GAGVSQSPSNKVTEKGKDVELRCDPISGHTALYWYRQSLGQGLEFLIYFQGNSAPDKSGLPSDRFSAERTGGSVSTLTIQRTQQEDSAVYLCASSPPGADTQYFGPGTRLTVL.